This is a list of T cell receptor beta chains from one sample in a study of shared clonotypes between healthy human individuals. Using immunoSEQ multiplex PCR, the repertoire was profiled, and TCRdb retains in-frame clones only, with some absent. The data contain hundreds of thousands of clones, 90% to 97% of them singletons. The sequenced sample was naive CD4+ T cells sorted from blood. These receptors originate from a woman younger than 45 in good health. Both conserved end residues are part of each CDR3. The order of the fields is J gene, V gene, clone size, D gene, CDR3 DNA, CDR3 protein. D genes are given only for firm matches. Clone size is stated in some rows and not others, as once, few, many or a class when expanded.

TRBJ2-7 TRBV28 - TRBD2 TGTGCCAGCAGTTTACTTTCAGCGGGAGCTCTCGACGAGCAGTACTTC CASSLLSAGALDEQYF
TRBJ2-7 TRBV30 - - TGTGCCTGGAGCGGGCTTGGGTACGAGCAGTACTTC CAWSGLGYEQYF
TRBJ2-1 TRBV6-6 few - TGTGCCAGCAGTTACTCGAGCAATGAGCAGTTCTTC CASSYSSNEQFF
TRBJ2-1 TRBV28 - - TGTGCCAGCAGTACGCTAGCCTCGTATTCCTACAATGAGCAGTTCTTC CASSTLASYSYNEQFF
TRBJ2-7 TRBV5-4 few - TGTGCCAGCAGCCCTGGCGGGACCTACGAGCAGTACTTC CASSPGGTYEQYF
TRBJ2-7 TRBV28 few - TGTGCCAGCAGTATAACAGGCTACGAGCAGTACTTC CASSITGYEQYF
TRBJ2-5 TRBV12-5 - TRBD2 TGTGCTAGTGGTTTGGAAAGGTCTAGCGGGTGGGAGACCCAGTACTTC CASGLERSSGWETQYF
TRBJ2-7 TRBV28 - - TGTGCCAGCGGGCTAGAGCGCGAGCAGTACTTC CASGLEREQYF
TRBJ2-5 TRBV19 - TRBD1 TGTGCCAGTAGTAGCGGGACAGGGCTTAATGAGGGGGAGACCCAGTACTTC CASSSGTGLNEGETQYF
TRBJ2-7 TRBV15 - - TGTGCCACCAGCGAGGGGGGCGACTCCTACGAGCAGTACTTC CATSEGGDSYEQYF
TRBJ2-3 TRBV18 - - TGTGCCAGCTCACGGGAACAGCAGAGAGTAAGCACAGATACGCAGTATTTT CASSREQQRVSTDTQYF
TRBJ2-7 TRBV27 once TRBD2 TGTGCCAGCAGTCCACGGACTAGCGGAAGCTACGAGCAGTACTTC CASSPRTSGSYEQYF
TRBJ2-1 TRBV14 - TRBD2 TGTGCCAGCAGCCAAGAAGGACTAGCGGGAGTTAGGGATGAGCAGTTCTTC CASSQEGLAGVRDEQFF
TRBJ1-1 TRBV7-6 - - TGTGCCAGCAGCTTAGGGTACCAGGGGAGGACTGAAGCTTTCTTT CASSLGYQGRTEAFF
TRBJ1-1 TRBV11-2 once - TGTGCCAGCAGCTCTCCCAGGGGGAACACTGAAGCTTTCTTT CASSSPRGNTEAFF
TRBJ2-2 TRBV11-2 - TRBD1 TGTGCCAGCAGCTTAGCAGGGGGTCCCGGGGAGCTGTTTTTT CASSLAGGPGELFF
TRBJ2-7 TRBV19 few - TGTGCCAGTAGCGGAATCAGGGCTTCCTACGAGCAGTACTTC CASSGIRASYEQYF
TRBJ1-2 TRBV29-1 once - TGCAGCGCTGATAGCGGGGGTGGCAACTATGGCTACACCTTC CSADSGGGNYGYTF
TRBJ2-5 TRBV19 - TRBD1 TGTGCCAGTAGTATTATAGGGACAGGGGGCTTGGAGACCCAGTACTTC CASSIIGTGGLETQYF
TRBJ2-7 TRBV11-2 - TRBD2 TGTGCCAGCAGCTTTAAGCGGGGGTCCTACGAGCAGTACTTC CASSFKRGSYEQYF
TRBJ1-1 TRBV30 - - TGTGCCTGGGGGAGGACTGAAGCTTTCTTT CAWGRTEAFF
TRBJ1-1 TRBV7-9 - - TGTGCCGGGGGAGACATGGAGAACACTGAAGCTTTCTTT CAGGDMENTEAFF
TRBJ2-7 TRBV28 - - TGTGCCAGCAGTTCCCCCCCGATTAGTTCCTACGAGCAGTACTTC CASSSPPISSYEQYF
TRBJ1-4 TRBV10-1 - - TGCGCCAGCAGTGAGTCGGAGGCGCGGGGCTTTGAAAAACTGTTTTTT CASSESEARGFEKLFF
TRBJ2-1 TRBV7-2 - - TGTGCCAGCAGTCAGACTTGGGGCGCCTACAATGAGCAGTTCTTC CASSQTWGAYNEQFF
TRBJ1-3 TRBV4-1 - TRBD1 TGCGCCAGCAGCCAAGGAGAGGGACAGGGCGGGTCTGGAAACACCATATATTTT CASSQGEGQGGSGNTIYF
TRBJ2-7 TRBV27 - TRBD2 TGTGCCAGCAGTTTATTTACGGGAGGCTACGAGCAGTACTTC CASSLFTGGYEQYF
TRBJ2-6 TRBV5-5 - - TGTGCCAGCAGCTTGGATCAGTCTGGGGCCAACGTCCTGACTTTC CASSLDQSGANVLTF
TRBJ2-5 TRBV11-1 once - TGTGCCAGCAGCTTAGGCGTGGGTCCCCAAGAGACCCAGTACTTC CASSLGVGPQETQYF
TRBJ2-1 TRBV10-3 - TRBD1 TGTGCCATCAGTGAGTCAAAAGGAGGGACAGGGGGCTGGAATGAGCAGTTCTTC CAISESKGGTGGWNEQFF
TRBJ1-1 TRBV5-8 - TRBD1 TGTGCCAGCAGCCACGGACAGGGTTCAGGGGGTACTGAAGCTTTCTTT CASSHGQGSGGTEAFF
TRBJ2-1 TRBV27 - - TGTGCCAGCAGCACGGTAAATCTACATGAGCAGTTCTTC CASSTVNLHEQFF
TRBJ2-1 TRBV6-1 - - TGTGCCAGCAGTGAACCGAGGACCCAGGGAGGAATCGGGCAGTTCTTC CASSEPRTQGGIGQFF
TRBJ2-1 TRBV10-2 - TRBD2 TGCGCCAGCAGTGCTACTAGCGGGAATGAGCAGTTCTTC CASSATSGNEQFF
TRBJ1-2 TRBV18 - - TGTGCCAGCTCACCACGTCCAGGGCCGGATGGCTACACCTTC CASSPRPGPDGYTF
TRBJ2-5 TRBV2 - - TGTGCCAGCAGTGAAATCAGGGTCCAAGAGACCCAGTACTTC CASSEIRVQETQYF
TRBJ1-1 TRBV14 - TRBD1 TGTGCCAGCAGCCAGCCAGGGGGCCGAAACACTGAAGCTTTCTTT CASSQPGGRNTEAFF
TRBJ2-2 TRBV7-7 once - TGTGCCAGCAGCTTATTATCTGGGGCCGGGGAGCTGTTTTTT CASSLLSGAGELFF
TRBJ2-1 TRBV27 - TRBD2 TGTGCCAGCAGTTTCTTTAGACTAGCGGGAGTAAGCGAGCAGTTCTTC CASSFFRLAGVSEQFF
TRBJ2-7 TRBV5-1 - TRBD1 TGCGCCAGCAGCTACCGGGACAGGGGGCACGAGCAGTACTTC CASSYRDRGHEQYF
TRBJ2-6 TRBV27 - - TGTGCCAGCAGTCCGACGGAGAGACTCTCTGGGGCCAACGTCCTGACTTTC CASSPTERLSGANVLTF
TRBJ1-1 TRBV28 - - TGTGCCAGCAGTTTGGGCGGGGGAGGAGTTGAAGCTTTCTTT CASSLGGGGVEAFF
TRBJ2-7 TRBV15 - - TGTGCCACCAGCAGAGGGCGGGGTCCGGGAGCCGGATCCGAGCAGTACTTC CATSRGRGPGAGSEQYF
TRBJ2-7 TRBV28 once TRBD1 TGTGCCAGCTATGCTATGGGCGGACAGGTAGACGAGCAGTACTTC CASYAMGGQVDEQYF
TRBJ2-2 TRBV5-1 - TRBD1 TGCGCCAGCAGCTCCCCCCCAGGGACAGTTGGGCGGGAGCTGTTTTTT CASSSPPGTVGRELFF
TRBJ2-2 TRBV11-2 - - TGTGCCAGCAGCTTAGCTCCCGGGGAGCTGTTTTTT CASSLAPGELFF
TRBJ2-7 TRBV11-2 - - TGTGCCAGCAGCCCCAGACTAGGATTCAGCTCCTACGAGCAGTACTTC CASSPRLGFSSYEQYF
TRBJ2-2 TRBV28 - - TGTGCCAGCAGTCCCCTCGAGCGGACCGGGGAGCTGTTTTTT CASSPLERTGELFF
TRBJ1-4 TRBV19 - - TGTGCCAGTAGTGCAGATGATGAAAAACTGTTTTTT CASSADDEKLFF
TRBJ2-1 TRBV6-1 - - TGTGCCAGCAGTGAGCAGGGGGGACTGTACAATGAGCAGTTCTTC CASSEQGGLYNEQFF
TRBJ1-4 TRBV4-1 - - TGCGCCAGCAGCCAGCAAGGGACGACTAATGAAAAACTGTTTTTT CASSQQGTTNEKLFF
TRBJ2-3 TRBV10-3 - TRBD2 TGTGCCATCGGAACTAGCGGGGTGCTCGATCGGCAGTATTTT CAIGTSGVLDRQYF
TRBJ2-7 TRBV19 - - TGTGCCAGTACCGGGAGGGACAGGACCTACGAGCAGTACTTC CASTGRDRTYEQYF
TRBJ2-7 TRBV7-9 - - TGTGCCAGCAGCGCCACCGGGGCACTGTGGCCCTACGAGCAGTACTTC CASSATGALWPYEQYF
TRBJ2-7 TRBV5-1 - TRBD1 TGCGCCAGCAGCTTGAATTCAGGGGGCGGCGAGCAGTACTTC CASSLNSGGGEQYF